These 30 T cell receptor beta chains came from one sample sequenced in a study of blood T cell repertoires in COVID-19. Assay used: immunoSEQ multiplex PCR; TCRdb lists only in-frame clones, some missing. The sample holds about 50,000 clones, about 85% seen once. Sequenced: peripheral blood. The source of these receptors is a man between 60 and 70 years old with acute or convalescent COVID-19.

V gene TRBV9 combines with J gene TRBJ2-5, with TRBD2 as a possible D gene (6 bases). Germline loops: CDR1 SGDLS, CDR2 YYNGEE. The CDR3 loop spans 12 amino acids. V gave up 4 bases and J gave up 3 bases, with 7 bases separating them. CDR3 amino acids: CASSPGEETQYF. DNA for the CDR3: TGTGCCAGCAGCCCGGGGGAAGAGACCCAGTACTTC.

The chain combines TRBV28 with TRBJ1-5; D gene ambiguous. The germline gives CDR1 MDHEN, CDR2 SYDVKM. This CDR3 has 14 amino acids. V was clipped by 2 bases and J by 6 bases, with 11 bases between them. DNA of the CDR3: TGTGCCAGCAGTTTAAGCTCCCTCGGTCAGCCCCAGCATTTT. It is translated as CASSLSSLGQPQHF.

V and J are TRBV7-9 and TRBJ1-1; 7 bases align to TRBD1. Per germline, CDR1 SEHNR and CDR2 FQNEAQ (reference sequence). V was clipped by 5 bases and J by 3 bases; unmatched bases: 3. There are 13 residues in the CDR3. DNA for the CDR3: TGTGCCAGCAGCAGACAGGGAGACACTGAAGCTTTCTTT. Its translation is CASSRQGDTEAFF.

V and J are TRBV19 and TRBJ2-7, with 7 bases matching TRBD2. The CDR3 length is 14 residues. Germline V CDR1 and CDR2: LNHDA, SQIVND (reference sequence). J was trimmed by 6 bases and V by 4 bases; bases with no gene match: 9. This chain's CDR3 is CASSTLGGKREQYF. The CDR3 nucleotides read TGTGCCAGTAGTACCCTGGGGGGGAAGCGCGAGCAGTACTTC.

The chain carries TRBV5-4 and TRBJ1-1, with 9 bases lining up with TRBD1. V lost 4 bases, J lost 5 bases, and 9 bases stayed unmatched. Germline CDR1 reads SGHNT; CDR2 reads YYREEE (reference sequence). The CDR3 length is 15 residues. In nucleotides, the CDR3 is TGTGCCAGCAGCGATCCGGGACAGGGATTTACTGAAGCTTTCTTT. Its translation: CASSDPGQGFTEAFF.

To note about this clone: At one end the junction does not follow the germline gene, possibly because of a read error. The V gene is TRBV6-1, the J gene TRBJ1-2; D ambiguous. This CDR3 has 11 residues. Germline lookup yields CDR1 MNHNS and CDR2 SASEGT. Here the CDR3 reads CASSEYGTRGF. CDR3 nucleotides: TGTGCCAGCAGTGAATATGGCACCCGCGGATTC.

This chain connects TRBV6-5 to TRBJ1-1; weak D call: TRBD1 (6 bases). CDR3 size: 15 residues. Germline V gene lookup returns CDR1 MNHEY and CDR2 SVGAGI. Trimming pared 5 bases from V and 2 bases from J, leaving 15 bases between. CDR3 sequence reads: CASSPLWDTNTEAFF. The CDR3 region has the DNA TGTGCCAGCAGTCCACTCTGGGACACCAACACTGAAGCTTTCTTT.

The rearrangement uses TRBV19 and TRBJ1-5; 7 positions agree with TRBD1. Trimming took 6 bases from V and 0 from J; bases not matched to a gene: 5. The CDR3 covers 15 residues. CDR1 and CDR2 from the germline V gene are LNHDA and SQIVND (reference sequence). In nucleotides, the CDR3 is TGTGCCAGTAGGCCCAGGGGGATTAGCAATCAGCCCCAGCATTTT. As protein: CASRPRGISNQPQHF.

CDR3: CASSQDSSGANVLTF. For the CDR3, the DNA is TGTGCCAGCAGCCAAGACAGCTCTGGGGCCAACGTCCTGACTTTC. The rearrangement links TRBV7-3 to TRBJ2-6, with D maybe TRBD1 (5 bases). The CDR3 loop spans 15 amino acids. CDR1 and CDR2 (germline): SGHTA, FQGTGA. V was pared by 5 bases and J by 0 bases, with 8 bases between.

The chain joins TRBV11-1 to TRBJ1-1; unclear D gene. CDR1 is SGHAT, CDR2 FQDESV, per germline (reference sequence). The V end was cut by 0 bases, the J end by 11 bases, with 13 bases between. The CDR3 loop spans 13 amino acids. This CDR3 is CASSLASRLRAFF. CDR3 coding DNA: TGTGCCAGCAGCTTAGCGAGCCGGCTGAGGGCTTTCTTT.

The CDR3 loop reads CASSLIIGSENTEAFF. The CDR3 coding sequence is TGTGCCAGCAGCTTGATCATAGGGAGTGAGAACACTGAAGCTTTCTTT. The chain uses TRBV5-8 and TRBJ1-1, with D hard to call. The CDR3 extends over 16 amino acids. CDR1 is SGHTS, CDR2 YDEGEE, per germline. Trimming shortened V by 1 base and J by 1 base, and 14 bases separated the two germline ends.

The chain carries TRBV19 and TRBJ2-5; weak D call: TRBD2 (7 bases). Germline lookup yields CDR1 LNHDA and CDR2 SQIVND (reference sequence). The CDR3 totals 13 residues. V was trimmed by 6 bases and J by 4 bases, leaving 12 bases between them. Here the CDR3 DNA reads TGTGCCAGTAGAGGGGGGGGCCGAGAGACCCAGTACTTC. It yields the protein CASRGGGRETQYF.

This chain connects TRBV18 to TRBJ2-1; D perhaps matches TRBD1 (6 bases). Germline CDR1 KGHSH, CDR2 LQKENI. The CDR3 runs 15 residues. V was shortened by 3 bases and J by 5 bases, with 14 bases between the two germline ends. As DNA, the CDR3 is TGTGCCAGCTCACCTTGGACAGCACTAGACAATGAGCAGTTCTTC. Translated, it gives CASSPWTALDNEQFF.

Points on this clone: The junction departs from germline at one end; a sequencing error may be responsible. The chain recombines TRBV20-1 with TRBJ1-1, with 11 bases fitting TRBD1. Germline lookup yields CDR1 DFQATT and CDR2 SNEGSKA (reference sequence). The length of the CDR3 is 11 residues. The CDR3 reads CSAFPGQGEEF. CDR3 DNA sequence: TGCAGTGCTTTTCCGGGACAGGGGGAGGAATTT.

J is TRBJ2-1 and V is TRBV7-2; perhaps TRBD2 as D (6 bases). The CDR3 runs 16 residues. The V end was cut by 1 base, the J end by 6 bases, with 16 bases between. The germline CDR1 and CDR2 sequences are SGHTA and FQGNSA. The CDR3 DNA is TGTGCCAGCAGCTTAGGGGGAGCGGGTGGGCGCAATGAGCAGTTCTTC. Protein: CASSLGGAGGRNEQFF.

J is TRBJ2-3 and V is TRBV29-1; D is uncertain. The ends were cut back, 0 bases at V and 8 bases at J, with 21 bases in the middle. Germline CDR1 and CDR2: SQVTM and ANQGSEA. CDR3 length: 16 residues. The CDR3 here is CSVEESGSRPEGTQYF. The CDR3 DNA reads TGCAGCGTTGAAGAATCAGGCAGCCGCCCGGAAGGTACGCAGTATTTT.

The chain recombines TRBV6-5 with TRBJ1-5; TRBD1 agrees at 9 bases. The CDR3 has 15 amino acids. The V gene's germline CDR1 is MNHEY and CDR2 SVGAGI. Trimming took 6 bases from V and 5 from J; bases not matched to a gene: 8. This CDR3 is CASSPLGQGYQPQHF. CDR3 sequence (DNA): TGTGCCAGCAGCCCACTCGGACAGGGGTATCAGCCCCAGCATTTT.

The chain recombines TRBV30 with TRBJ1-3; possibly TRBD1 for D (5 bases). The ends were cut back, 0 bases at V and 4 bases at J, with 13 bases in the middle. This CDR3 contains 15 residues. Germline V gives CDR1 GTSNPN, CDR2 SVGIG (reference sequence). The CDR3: CAWSVRGLPGNTIYF. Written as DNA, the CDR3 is TGTGCCTGGAGTGTACGGGGACTTCCGGGAAACACCATATATTTT.

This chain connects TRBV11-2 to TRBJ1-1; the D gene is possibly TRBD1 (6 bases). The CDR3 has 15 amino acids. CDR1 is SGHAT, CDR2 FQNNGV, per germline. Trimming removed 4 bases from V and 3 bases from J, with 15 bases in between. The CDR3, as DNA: TGTGCCAGCAGCTCGAGACAGGAGACCCACACTGAAGCTTTCTTT. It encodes CASSSRQETHTEAFF. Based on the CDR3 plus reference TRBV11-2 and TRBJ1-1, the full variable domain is EAGVAQSPRYKIIEKRQSVAFWCNPISGHATLYWYQQILGQGPKLLIQFQNNGVVDDSQLPKDRFSAERLKGVDSTLKIQPAKLEDSAVYLCASSSRQETHTEAFFGQGTRLTVV.

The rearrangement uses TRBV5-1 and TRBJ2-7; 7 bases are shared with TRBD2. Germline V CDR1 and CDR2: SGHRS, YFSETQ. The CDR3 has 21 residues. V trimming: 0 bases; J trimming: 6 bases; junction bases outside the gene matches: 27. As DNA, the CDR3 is TGCGCCAGCAGCTTGGCTCGAGCGGGGCTCAATACCAACCTCCGGCCGTCCGAGCAGTACTTC. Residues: CASSLARAGLNTNLRPSEQYF.

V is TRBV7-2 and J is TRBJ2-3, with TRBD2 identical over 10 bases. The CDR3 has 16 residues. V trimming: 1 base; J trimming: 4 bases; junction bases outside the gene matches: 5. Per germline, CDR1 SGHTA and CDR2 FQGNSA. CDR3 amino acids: CASSLGGAGGPDTQYF. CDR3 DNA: TGTGCCAGCAGCTTAGGAGGAGCGGGAGGGCCAGATACGCAGTATTTT.

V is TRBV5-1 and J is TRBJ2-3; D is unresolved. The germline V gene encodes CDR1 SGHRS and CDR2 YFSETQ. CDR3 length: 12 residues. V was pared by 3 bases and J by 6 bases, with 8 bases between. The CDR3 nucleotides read TGCGCCAGCAGCTCGACCGGGGATACGCAGTATTTT. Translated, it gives CASSSTGDTQYF.

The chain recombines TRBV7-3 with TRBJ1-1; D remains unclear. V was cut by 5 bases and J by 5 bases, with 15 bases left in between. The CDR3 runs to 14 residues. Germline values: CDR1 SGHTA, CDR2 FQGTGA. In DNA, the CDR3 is TGTGCCAGCAGCCCCGACGGGCCGGGAACTGAAGCTTTCTTT. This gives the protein CASSPDGPGTEAFF. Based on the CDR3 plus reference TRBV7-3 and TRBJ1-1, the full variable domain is GAGVSQTPSNKVTEKGKYVELRCDPISGHTALYWYRQSLGQGPEFLIYFQGTGAADDSGLPNDRFFAVRPEGSVSTLKIQRTERGDSAVYLCASSPDGPGTEAFFGQGTRLTVV.

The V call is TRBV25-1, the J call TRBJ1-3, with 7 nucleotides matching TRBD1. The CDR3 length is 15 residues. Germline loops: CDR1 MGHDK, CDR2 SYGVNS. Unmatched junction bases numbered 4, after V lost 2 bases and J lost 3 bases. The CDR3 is CASSENRGDGNTIYF. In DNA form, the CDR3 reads TGTGCCAGCAGTGAAAACAGGGGCGATGGAAACACCATATATTTT.

This CDR3 is CASSYDSGQIFSYEQYF. CDR3 nucleotide sequence: TGTGCCAGCAGTTACGATTCGGGACAGATCTTCTCCTACGAGCAGTACTTC. The chain links TRBV6-2 or TRBV6-3 to TRBJ2-7; 7 bases line up with TRBD1. J was trimmed by 0 bases and V by 2 bases; bases with no gene match: 10. CDR1 is MNHEY and CDR2 is SVGEGT in the germline V gene. There are 17 residues in the CDR3.

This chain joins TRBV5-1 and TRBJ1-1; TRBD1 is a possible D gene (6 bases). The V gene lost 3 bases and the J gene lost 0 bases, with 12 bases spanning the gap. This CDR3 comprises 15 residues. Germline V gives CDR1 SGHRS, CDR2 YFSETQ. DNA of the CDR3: TGCGCCAGCAGCTCCCTAGGACAGCTGAACACTGAAGCTTTCTTT. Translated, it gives CASSSLGQLNTEAFF.

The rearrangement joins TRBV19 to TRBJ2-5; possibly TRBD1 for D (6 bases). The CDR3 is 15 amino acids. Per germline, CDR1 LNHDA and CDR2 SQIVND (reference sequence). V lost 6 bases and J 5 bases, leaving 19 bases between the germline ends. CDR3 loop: CASRPNRAGDETQYF. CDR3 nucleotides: TGTGCCAGTAGGCCCAACAGGGCCGGCGACGAGACCCAGTACTTC.

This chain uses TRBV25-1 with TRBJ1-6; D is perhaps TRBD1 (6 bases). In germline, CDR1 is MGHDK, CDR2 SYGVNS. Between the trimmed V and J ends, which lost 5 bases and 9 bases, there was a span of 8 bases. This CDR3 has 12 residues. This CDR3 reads CASSKGVSPLHF. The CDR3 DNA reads TGTGCCAGCAGTAAGGGGGTTTCACCCCTCCACTTT.

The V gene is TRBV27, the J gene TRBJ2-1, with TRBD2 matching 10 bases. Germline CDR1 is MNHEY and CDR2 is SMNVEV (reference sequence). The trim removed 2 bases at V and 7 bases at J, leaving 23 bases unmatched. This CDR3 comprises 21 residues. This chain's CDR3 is CASSLRSGFRASGRTLNEQFF. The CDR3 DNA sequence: TGTGCCAGCAGTTTACGTTCTGGGTTTAGGGCTAGCGGGAGAACGCTTAATGAGCAGTTCTTC.

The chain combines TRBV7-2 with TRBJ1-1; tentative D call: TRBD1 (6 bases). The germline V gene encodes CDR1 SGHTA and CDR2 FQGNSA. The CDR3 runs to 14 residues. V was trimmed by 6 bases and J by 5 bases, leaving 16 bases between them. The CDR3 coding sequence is TGTGCCAGCAGACTAACAGGGCTCTATACTGAAGCTTTCTTT. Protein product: CASRLTGLYTEAFF.